The T cell receptor beta chain under discussion was sequenced for a study of control samples from healthy donors and cancer patients. This clone was picked up a small number of times. Sequencing used immunoSEQ multiplex PCR; TCRdb keeps in-frame clones, though not all of them. Of 100,000 to 150,000 clones detected, around 87% appear once; the ten largest clones hold 2.9%. V was cut by 1 base and J by 7 bases, with 16 bases left in between. Germline V gives CDR1 SGHRS, CDR2 YFSETQ. CDR3 length: 15 residues. The TCR originated in a man in his sixties in good health. This chain uses TRBV5-1 with TRBJ2-3; D uncertain. Sequencing was done on a sample of blood. CDR3 bases: TGCGCCAGCAGCTTGTCCGGAGACCCGTCTAATACGCAGTATTTT. As protein: CASSLSGDPSNTQYF.